Listed below are T cell receptor beta chains from one sample, sequenced in a study of cytotoxic CD8 clonotypes in ibrutinib-treated CLL. The protocol was immunoSEQ multiplex PCR, while the TCRdb copy is restricted to in-frame clones and leaves out a portion. The top ten hold roughly 6.9% of the sample, which has about 39,000 clones, 65% to 70% seen once. Sequences were derived from PBMCs, sampled at disease progression, from a patient treated with ibrutinib. The receptors stem from a human donor with chronic lymphocytic leukemia. Each CDR3 is given without its conserved first and last residue.

v_call: TRBV29-1
cdr3_aa: SVGLSGANVLT

v_call: TRBV25-1
cdr3_aa: ASTSGGVRGVNTQY

v_call: TRBV19
cdr3_aa: ASSMGSSVEQF

v_call: TRBV21-1
cdr3_aa: ASSKAECSTNEKLF

v_call: TRBV4-1
cdr3_aa: ASSQVAGSSYEQY

v_call: TRBV5-1
cdr3_aa: ASSFTQSTETQY

v_call: TRBV10-3
cdr3_aa: AIRQGGYEQY

v_call: TRBV6-5
cdr3_aa: ASSLDGSSYEQY

v_call: TRBV30
cdr3_aa: AWSKGRVYTGELF

v_call: TRBV7-8
cdr3_aa: ASSSDGWGGYT

v_call: TRBV5-1
cdr3_aa: ASSLEGSGSPPYTDTQY

v_call: TRBV7-2
cdr3_aa: ASSTFGTGAPEAF

v_call: TRBV19
cdr3_aa: ASSDRGRRNIQY

v_call: TRBV11-2
cdr3_aa: ASSLRTAPTTSANTEAF

v_call: TRBV4-2
cdr3_aa: ASSQESGLSVYGYT

v_call: TRBV11-2
cdr3_aa: ASSLGTSGFYTYEQY

v_call: TRBV4-1
cdr3_aa: ASSRGTGYMDQPQH

v_call: TRBV29-1
cdr3_aa: SVHGNAYNEQF

v_call: TRBV19
cdr3_aa: ASDFDVGNQPQH

v_call: TRBV19
cdr3_aa: ASSRSGTAGELF

v_call: TRBV18
cdr3_aa: ASSPITSGSHRAETQY

v_call: TRBV4-1
cdr3_aa: ASSQGPGNTNEKLF

v_call: TRBV6-1
cdr3_aa: ASRDRAQGEKLF

v_call: TRBV5-1
cdr3_aa: ASRLTSDYNEQF

v_call: TRBV18
cdr3_aa: ASRSSGSQETQY

v_call: TRBV7-2
cdr3_aa: ASGNSNQPQH

v_call: TRBV6-5
cdr3_aa: ASSYSSGSSYEQY

v_call: TRBV14
cdr3_aa: ASSQVGIAENIQY

v_call: TRBV5-1
cdr3_aa: ARIHYRDRVHEQY

v_call: TRBV6-1
cdr3_aa: ASSEEGGHIPFYEQY

v_call: TRBV6-6
cdr3_aa: ASSYEVATNEQF

v_call: TRBV4-1
cdr3_aa: ASRKSGTDNSPLH

v_call: TRBV7-3
cdr3_aa: ASSLSPRVSSYNEQF

v_call: TRBV25-1
cdr3_aa: ASKGTGDKGYEQY

v_call: TRBV11-3
cdr3_aa: ASSLEGGVVTDTQY

v_call: TRBV27
cdr3_aa: ASTSWDRGSGANVLT

v_call: TRBV30
cdr3_aa: AWGRVLGANVLT

v_call: TRBV12-5
cdr3_aa: ASGLDAGLAGELF

v_call: TRBV15
cdr3_aa: ATSRLRGGVEQY

v_call: TRBV11-3
cdr3_aa: ASKRGSSETQY

v_call: TRBV4-3
cdr3_aa: ASSLLGLADNEQF

v_call: TRBV7-3
cdr3_aa: ASSFQAISYNEQF

v_call: TRBV27
cdr3_aa: ASSAGTGRNQPQH

v_call: TRBV5-1
cdr3_aa: ASSGTIDNSPLH

v_call: TRBV2
cdr3_aa: ASKGVGNTIY

v_call: TRBV18
cdr3_aa: ASSRGQGALTGELF

v_call: TRBV18
cdr3_aa: ASSRGSEEGYT

v_call: TRBV25-1
cdr3_aa: ASSDTGHMNTEAF

v_call: TRBV5-1
cdr3_aa: ASSWTGGNTEAF

v_call: TRBV6-1
cdr3_aa: ASSDRAGGATNEKLF

v_call: TRBV27
cdr3_aa: ASGYFSSFYEQY

v_call: TRBV7-3
cdr3_aa: ASSPLGFGGSTDTQY

v_call: TRBV5-4
cdr3_aa: ASSRYAGVEGELF

v_call: TRBV9
cdr3_aa: ASSVEVGIGTGELF

v_call: TRBV18
cdr3_aa: ASSPSFSVDYGYT

v_call: TRBV19
cdr3_aa: ATAGGRSYNEQF

v_call: TRBV7-8
cdr3_aa: ASSPPGRFGDGYT

v_call: TRBV28
cdr3_aa: ASSSTQQF

v_call: TRBV4-1
cdr3_aa: ASSQRYSGSYEQY